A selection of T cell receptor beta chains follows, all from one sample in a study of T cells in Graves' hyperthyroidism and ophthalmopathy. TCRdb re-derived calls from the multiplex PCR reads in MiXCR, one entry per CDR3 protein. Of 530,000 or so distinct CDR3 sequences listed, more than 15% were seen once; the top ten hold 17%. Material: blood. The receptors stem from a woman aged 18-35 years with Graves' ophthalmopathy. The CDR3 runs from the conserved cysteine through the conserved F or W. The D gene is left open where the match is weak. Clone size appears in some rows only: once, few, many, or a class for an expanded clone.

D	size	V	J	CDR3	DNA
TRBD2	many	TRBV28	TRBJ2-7	CASSFRFAGVFEQYF	TGTGCCAGCAGTTTCAGGTTCGCGGGAGTCTTCGAGCAGTACTTC
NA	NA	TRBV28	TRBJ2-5	CASSFTRPRAETQYF	TGTGCCAGCAGTTTTACGAGACCCCGAGCAGAGACCCAGTACTTC
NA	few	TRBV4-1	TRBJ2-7	CASSQEKGRPYYEQYF	TGCGCCAGCAGCCAAGAGAAGGGACGGCCATACTACGAGCAGTACTTC
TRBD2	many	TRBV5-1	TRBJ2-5	CASSPLAGAETQYF	TGCGCCAGCTCCCCTCTAGCGGGGGCAGAGACCCAGTACTTC
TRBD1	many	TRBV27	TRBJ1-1	CASSSHRGLSAEAFF	TGTGCCAGCAGTAGCCACAGGGGGCTAAGCGCTGAAGCTTTCTTT
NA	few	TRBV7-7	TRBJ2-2	CASSSRAGNGELFF	TGTGCTAGCAGTTCCCGGGCAGGGAACGGGGAGCTGTTTTTT
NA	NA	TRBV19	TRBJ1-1	CASSLTTSTEAFF	TGTGCCAGTAGTCTAACGACGAGCACTGAAGCTTTCTTT
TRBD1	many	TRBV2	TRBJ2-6	CASSGDRGRSGANVLTF	TGTGCCAGCAGTGGCGACAGGGGGCGTTCTGGGGCCAACGTCCTGACTTTC
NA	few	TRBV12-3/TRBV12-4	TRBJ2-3	CASSLRDRSTDTQYF	TGTGCCAGCAGTTTAAGGGATCGGAGCACAGATACGCAGTATTTT
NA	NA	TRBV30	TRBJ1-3	CAWSVPGSLSGNTIYF	TGTGCCTGGAGTGTACCGGGGTCACTCTCTGGAAACACCATATATTTT
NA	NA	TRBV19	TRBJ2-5	CASSTRGQETQYF	TGTGCCAGTAGTACCCGAGGCCAAGAGACCCAGTACTTC
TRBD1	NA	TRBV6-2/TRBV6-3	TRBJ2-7	CASSYGQGQTYEQYF	TGTGCCAGCAGCTACGGACAGGGGCAGACCTACGAGCAGTACTTC
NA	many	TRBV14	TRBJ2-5	CASSQGLGRLQETQYF	TGTGCCAGCAGCCAGGGACTCGGGAGACTTCAAGAGACCCAGTACTTC
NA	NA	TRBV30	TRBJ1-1	CAWSVGGALNTEAFF	TGTGCCTGGAGTGTCGGGGGTGCCTTGAACACTGAAGCTTTCTTT
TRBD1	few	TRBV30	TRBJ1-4	CAWSVPGGYEKLFF	TGTGCCTGGAGTGTCCCAGGGGGCTATGAAAAACTGTTTTTT
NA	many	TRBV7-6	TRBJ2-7	CASSLSWTYEQYF	TGTGCCAGCAGCTTATCCTGGACCTACGAGCAGTACTTC
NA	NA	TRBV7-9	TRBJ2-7	CASRWTDDEQYF	TGTGCCAGCAGGTGGACAGACGACGAGCAGTACTTC
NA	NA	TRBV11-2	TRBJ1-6	CASVRSVADNSPLHF	TGTGCCAGCGTGCGAAGTGTCGCGGATAATTCACCCCTCCACTTT
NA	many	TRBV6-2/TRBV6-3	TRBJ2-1	CASSYPGLASNEQFF	TGTGCCAGCAGTTACCCCGGGTTAGCGAGCAATGAGCAGTTCTTC
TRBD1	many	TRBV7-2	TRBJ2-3	CASSPWTGTPDTQYF	TGTGCCAGCAGCCCTTGGACAGGGACCCCAGATACGCAGTATTTT
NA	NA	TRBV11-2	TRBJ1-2	CASSPQGFNGYTF	TGTGCCAGCAGCCCCCAGGGGTTCAATGGCTACACCTTC
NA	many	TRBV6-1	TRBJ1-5	CASTRQGTGNQPQHF	TGTGCCAGCACACGTCAAGGGACGGGCAATCAGCCCCAGCATTTT
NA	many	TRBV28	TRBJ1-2	CASSPTPYGYTF	TGTGCCAGCAGTCCCACCCCATATGGCTACACCTTC
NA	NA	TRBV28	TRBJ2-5	CASSWRTGTRETQYF	TGTGCCAGCAGTTGGCGCACGGGCACTCGGGAGACCCAGTACTTC
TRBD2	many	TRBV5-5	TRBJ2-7	CASSFEVAGGREQYF	TGTGCCAGCAGCTTCGAGGTAGCGGGGGGGCGAGAGCAGTACTTC
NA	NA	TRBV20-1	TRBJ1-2	CSARDGALSIHYGYTF	TGCAGTGCTAGAGACGGGGCTCTTAGTATTCACTATGGCTACACCTTC
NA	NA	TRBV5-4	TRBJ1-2	CASSRGGAPVYGYTF	TGTGCCAGCAGCCGAGGTGGAGCGCCAGTCTATGGCTACACCTTC
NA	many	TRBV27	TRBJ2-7	CASSKIRYYEQYF	TGTGCCAGCAGTAAAATCCGGTACTACGAGCAGTACTTC
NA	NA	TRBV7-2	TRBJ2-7	CASSLPPHEQYF	TGTGCCAGCAGCTTACCCCCTCACGAGCAGTACTTC
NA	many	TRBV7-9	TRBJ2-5	CASSLVPPAERGTQYF	TGTGCCAGCAGCTTAGTACCCCCGGCGGAGAGGGGGACCCAGTACTTC
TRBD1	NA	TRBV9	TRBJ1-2	CASSSGTGGVYGYTF	TGTGCCAGCAGCTCAGGGACAGGGGGAGTCTATGGCTACACCTTC
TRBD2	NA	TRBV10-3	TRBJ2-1	CAISESSSGRVGEQFF	TGTGCCATCAGTGAGTCGTCTAGCGGGAGGGTAGGTGAGCAGTTCTTC
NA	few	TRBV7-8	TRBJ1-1	CASSLSYHHGIGDTEAFF	TGTGCCAGCAGCTTATCTTACCACCACGGCATCGGGGACACTGAAGCTTTCTTT